A single TCR beta chain is shown here with its context. The sample belongs to a study of kidney transplant recipient with SARS-CoV-2 infection. TCRdb reprocessed the reads with MiXCR, giving one entry per CDR3 protein. The sample holds fewer than 250,000 distinct CDR3 sequences, 25% to 35% seen once. This CDR3 is built from 15 residues. Trimming removed 5 bases from V and 6 bases from J; junction bases left unmatched: 9. The germline V gene has CDR1 SEHNR and CDR2 FQNEAQ (reference sequence). Specimen: a blood sample, collected at baseline and on approximately day 120 from a kidney transplant recipient. This clonotype was sampled from a male patient in his 30s who had COVID-19 and was a kidney transplant recipient. Some T cells could come from the graft donor. The V call is TRBV7-9, the J call TRBJ2-1, with 8 bases fitting TRBD1. The chain's CDR3 is CASSQVQGALNEQFF. CDR3 nucleotides: TGTGCCAGCAGCCAAGTCCAGGGGGCTCTCAATGAGCAGTTCTTC.